This is a list of T cell receptor beta chains from one sample in a study of human T cells and chemical hapten exposure. TCRdb re-called the RACE reads with MiXCR, one entry per CDR3 protein. This repertoire shows some 84,000 distinct CDR3 sequences, 10% to 12% found once; its top ten account for 3% to 4%. The material was whole blood, obtained in connection with sensitization to the hapten diphenylcyclopropenone (DPC). The source is a woman in her fifties or sixties with alopecia areata. Some clones in this sample may be carry-over from other donors' samples. Each CDR3 is given with its conserved first and last residue. D genes are given only for firm matches. Where a row states a size, it is once, few, many or the class of an expanded clone; other rows omit it.

j_call,v_call,clone_size,d_call,cdr3_aa,cdr3_nt
TRBJ2-5,TRBV29-1,few,-,CSVRSQVGVETQYF,TGCAGCGTTCGGTCTCAGGTCGGGGTAGAGACCCAGTACTTC
TRBJ1-2,TRBV20-1,-,-,CSARDRGGVVRYTF,TGCAGTGCTAGAGATCGGGGAGGGGTAGTCCGCTACACCTTC
TRBJ2-3,TRBV11-2,many,-,CASSLESPFGDTQYF,TGTGCCAGCAGCTTAGAGTCTCCTTTTGGAGATACGCAGTATTTT
TRBJ2-7,TRBV18,many,TRBD1,CASSPPGQNYEQYF,TGTGCCAGCTCACCACCGGGACAGAACTACGAGCAGTACTTC
TRBJ1-2,TRBV11-2,-,TRBD1,CASSSRTGLYGYTF,TGTGCCAGCAGCTCCCGGACAGGTCTTTATGGCTACACCTTC
TRBJ2-7,TRBV4-2,many,TRBD2,CASSQVGTSGYYEQYF,TGTGCCAGCAGCCAAGTCGGGACTAGCGGCTACTACGAGCAGTACTTC
TRBJ2-7,TRBV10-1,-,TRBD1,CASSPTGTYEQYF,TGCGCCAGCAGTCCGACAGGGACCTACGAGCAGTACTTC
TRBJ2-7,TRBV3-1,-,TRBD2,CASSGLVLGEQYF,TGTGCCAGCAGCGGACTAGTTTTGGGCGAGCAGTACTTC
TRBJ2-1,TRBV2,-,TRBD2,CASRDRLAVGNEQFF,TGTGCCAGCAGAGACAGACTAGCGGTAGGCAATGAGCAGTTCTTC
TRBJ2-5,TRBV11-2,many,-,CASSPGHSQETQYF,TGTGCCAGCAGCCCGGGACATTCCCAAGAGACCCAGTACTTC
TRBJ2-1,TRBV5-1,-,TRBD2,CASSFPNRGTSGDWEQFF,TGCGCCAGCAGCTTCCCCAATCGAGGGACTAGCGGGGACTGGGAGCAGTTCTTC
TRBJ2-5,TRBV5-1,once,TRBD2,CASSLAGTSGRRETQYF,TGCGCCAGCAGCTTGGCCGGGACTAGCGGGAGGAGAGAGACCCAGTACTTC
TRBJ1-5,TRBV6-6,-,-,CASKDSSNQPQHF,TGTGCCAGCAAAGACAGCAGCAATCAGCCCCAGCATTTT
TRBJ2-7,TRBV20-1,-,TRBD1,CSATMPRQGPYEQYF,TGCAGTGCTACCATGCCTAGACAGGGGCCCTACGAGCAGTACTTC
TRBJ2-7,TRBV12-3/TRBV12-4,many,-,CASYDWGSNEQYF,TGTGCCAGCTACGACTGGGGAAGCAACGAGCAGTACTTC
TRBJ2-3,TRBV20-1,-,TRBD2,CSANQGLADTDTRYF,TGCAGTGCTAACCAGGGACTAGCGGACACAGATACGCGGTATTTT
TRBJ1-4,TRBV20-1,-,-,CSARDGGTEKLFF,TGCAGTGCTAGGGATGGAGGGACTGAAAAACTGTTTTTT
TRBJ2-5,TRBV29-1,-,-,CSVEGRGKYF,TGCAGCGTTGAAGGGCGGGGAAAGTACTTC
TRBJ2-3,TRBV11-2,many,TRBD2,CASSLEAGGPHTQYF,TGTGCCAGCAGCTTAGAGGCGGGAGGGCCGCATACGCAGTATTTT
TRBJ2-1,TRBV20-1,many,-,CSARVGIGSSYNEQFF,TGCAGTGCTAGAGTTGGGATTGGTAGCTCCTACAATGAGCAGTTCTTC
TRBJ2-1,TRBV11-2,few,-,CASSRDLTNNEQFF,TGTGCCAGCAGCCGGGATCTGACGAACAATGAGCAGTTCTTC
TRBJ2-2,TRBV12-3/TRBV12-4,-,-,CASSPRTANTGELFF,TGTGCCAGCAGTCCCCGGACAGCGAACACCGGGGAGCTGTTTTTT
TRBJ1-2,TRBV6-5,few,TRBD1,CASSTGQTYGYTF,TGTGCCAGCAGCACGGGACAGACTTATGGCTACACCTTC
TRBJ2-1,TRBV12-3/TRBV12-4,many,-,CASSLAQGNEQFF,TGTGCCAGCAGTTTAGCCCAGGGCAATGAGCAGTTCTTC
TRBJ1-1,TRBV6-1,many,-,CASSARWDLGHTEAFF,TGTGCCAGCAGTGCCCGGTGGGACTTAGGCCACACTGAAGCTTTCTTT
TRBJ2-1,TRBV5-1,many,TRBD2,CASSSGTSGSHEQFF,TGCGCCAGCAGCTCCGGGACTAGCGGGAGTCATGAGCAGTTCTTC
TRBJ2-5,TRBV9,few,-,CATPWDGETQYF,TGTGCCACCCCCTGGGACGGAGAGACCCAGTACTTC
TRBJ1-2,TRBV5-6,few,-,CASRRIGAQNYGYTF,TGTGCCAGTCGGCGGATCGGGGCCCAAAACTATGGCTACACCTTC
TRBJ2-7,TRBV2,-,-,CASSEGSLSYEQYF,TGTGCCAGCAGTGAAGGCAGCTTATCCTACGAGCAGTACTTC
TRBJ1-4,TRBV10-2,-,-,CASRGMANEKLFF,TGCGCCAGCCGGGGAATGGCGAATGAAAAACTGTTTTTT
TRBJ2-2,TRBV7-2,medium-sized,-,CASSLGLATGELFF,TGTGCCAGCAGCTTAGGGCTAGCGACCGGGGAGCTGTTTTTT
TRBJ2-5,TRBV29-1,few,-,CSVGPGQETQYF,TGCAGCGTTGGTCCAGGGCAAGAGACCCAGTACTTC
TRBJ1-1,TRBV29-1,-,-,CSALPGLDTEAFF,TGCAGCGCTTTGCCGGGGCTGGACACTGAAGCTTTCTTT
TRBJ2-2,TRBV9,many,-,CASSVGVGELFF,TGTGCCAGCAGCGTAGGAGTAGGGGAGCTGTTTTTT
TRBJ1-2,TRBV19,many,-,CASSMWGIRDGYTF,TGTGCCAGTAGTATGTGGGGGATAAGAGATGGCTACACCTTC
TRBJ1-2,TRBV29-1,many,-,CSVESGWAGINYGYTF,TGCAGCGTTGAATCAGGGTGGGCAGGTATCAACTATGGCTACACCTTC
TRBJ2-7,TRBV5-1,-,TRBD2,CASSFSGGEQYF,TGCGCCAGCAGCTTTTCGGGGGGCGAGCAGTACTTC
TRBJ2-5,TRBV12-3/TRBV12-4,few,TRBD1,CASSSNRDRARETQYF,TGTGCCAGCAGTTCGAACCGGGACAGGGCCCGGGAGACCCAGTACTTC
TRBJ1-2,TRBV2,many,-,CASSQPGTNGYTF,TGTGCCAGCAGCCAACCCGGGACAAATGGCTACACCTTC
TRBJ2-7,TRBV25-1,few,-,CASSEKRDTSYEQYF,TGTGCCAGCAGTGAAAAAAGGGACACCTCCTACGAGCAGTACTTC
TRBJ2-1,TRBV28,many,-,CASSLPGTEQFF,TGTGCCAGCAGTTTACCGGGGACTGAGCAGTTCTTC
TRBJ2-1,TRBV6-5,-,TRBD2,CASSYWGLAGENEQFF,TGTGCCAGCAGTTACTGGGGACTAGCGGGAGAAAATGAGCAGTTCTTC
TRBJ1-1,TRBV20-1,many,-,CSAPLNTEAFF,TGCAGTGCACCGCTGAACACTGAAGCTTTCTTT
TRBJ2-4,TRBV6-5,few,-,CASSYSPQITKNIQYF,TGTGCCAGCAGTTACTCGCCACAGATAACCAAAAACATTCAGTACTTC
TRBJ2-3,TRBV29-1,many,-,CSIRTITDTQYF,TGCAGCATCCGGACCATCACAGATACGCAGTATTTT
TRBJ2-1,TRBV29-1,-,-,CSVADSPRAFYNEQFF,TGCAGCGTTGCTGACTCTCCGCGGGCCTTCTACAATGAGCAGTTCTTC
TRBJ2-1,TRBV11-2,many,-,CASSRIGRDEQFF,TGTGCCAGCAGCCGCATAGGGCGTGATGAGCAGTTCTTC
TRBJ2-7,TRBV4-3,many,TRBD2,CASSQSGSPSYEQYF,TGCGCCAGCAGCCAAAGCGGGAGTCCTTCCTACGAGCAGTACTTC
TRBJ2-5,TRBV28,few,-,CASSLQGYPETQYF,TGTGCCAGCAGTTTACAAGGTTACCCAGAGACCCAGTACTTC
TRBJ2-1,TRBV11-1,many,-,CASSLIELSSYNEQFF,TGTGCCAGCAGCTTAATCGAGCTCAGCTCCTACAATGAGCAGTTCTTC
TRBJ2-7,TRBV15,many,TRBD1,CATSRLRTGREQYF,TGTGCCACCAGCAGACTCCGGACAGGGAGGGAGCAGTACTTC
TRBJ2-7,TRBV7-2,-,TRBD1,CASSLQDRVHEQYF,TGTGCCAGCAGCCTACAAGACAGGGTGCACGAGCAGTACTTC
TRBJ2-7,TRBV19,-,-,CASRDRVDSHEQYF,TGTGCCAGTAGGGATCGGGTGGACAGTCACGAGCAGTACTTC